This T cell receptor (beta chain) was identified during a study of CD8+CD57+ T cells in acquired aplastic anemia. As to this clonotype: This sequence may be a read error, since a much larger clone differs from it by one base.

Genomic DNA constituted the template upon which TCR beta VDJ and CDR3 profiling was performed. TCRdb re-called the reads through MiXCR, storing one row per CDR3 protein. The top ten clones hold around a sixth of a sample with over 150,000 distinct CDR3 sequences, approximately 49% of them seen once. V lost 3 bases to trimming and J lost 5 bases; unmatched junction nucleotides: 8. The CDR3 contains 17 residues. Germline loops: CDR1 MGHRA, CDR2 YSYEKL. This sequence originates from a human donor in good health, serving as a control. Input material: sorted CD4+, CD8+, or CD8+CD57+ T cells (not recorded which) from PBMCs. This chain links TRBV4-1 with TRBJ2-1; 12 bases fit TRBD2. The CDR3 sequence is CASSQTTSGGSNNEQFF. CDR3 DNA: TGCGCCAGCAGCCAGACAACTAGCGGGGGGTCTAACAATGAGCAGTTCTTC.